A single sample is the source of the 18 T cell receptor beta chains below, sequenced in a study of cytomegalovirus exposure and HLA in healthy donors. Assay used: immunoSEQ multiplex PCR; TCRdb lists only in-frame clones, some missing. Of under 200,000 clones detected, about 90% appear once; the ten largest clones hold about 3%. The sample was PBMCs. These receptors came from a woman between 18 and 29 years old in good health and CMV-seropositive.

As DNA, the CDR3 is TGCGCCAGCAGCACGAACACAGGGGGCTATGAAGCTTTCTTT. Amino acids: CASSTNTGGYEAFF. The rearrangement links TRBV5-1 to TRBJ1-1, with 9 bases matching TRBD1. V dropped 4 bases and J dropped 7; count of bases not matched to a gene: 8. The CDR3 contains 14 residues. Germline-derived CDR1 and CDR2 are SGHRS and YFSETQ.

This chain links TRBV27 with TRBJ2-7; 14 nucleotides match TRBD2. Germline V gene lookup returns CDR1 MNHEY and CDR2 SMNVEV (reference sequence). Trimming took 5 bases from V and 2 from J; bases not matched to a gene: 8. CDR3 size: 17 residues. The CDR3 protein is CASSTGLAGGLAYEQYF. The CDR3 nucleotides are TGTGCCAGCAGTACTGGACTAGCGGGAGGTCTCGCCTACGAGCAGTACTTC.

V and J are TRBV10-3 and TRBJ1-3, with no clear D. V was trimmed by 10 bases and J by 0 bases, leaving 10 bases between them. The CDR3 is made up of 13 amino acids. Germline V gene data show CDR1 as ENHRY and CDR2 as SYGVKD. CDR3 sequence (DNA): TGTGCCACTACAGTCAGCTCTGGAAACACCATATATTTT. Translating it yields CATTVSSGNTIYF.

The rearrangement uses TRBV27 and TRBJ2-1; D might be TRBD2 (6 bases). The CDR3 length is 15 residues. Deletions cut 3 bases from V and 6 bases from J, with 15 bases between. Germline-derived CDR1 and CDR2 are MNHEY and SMNVEV (reference sequence). Here the CDR3 reads CASSLELVGGNEQFF. The CDR3 coding sequence is TGTGCCAGCAGTTTGGAGCTTGTGGGGGGCAATGAGCAGTTCTTC.

This chain links TRBV28 with TRBJ1-5; no reliable D call. The CDR3 is 9 amino acids. CDR1 and CDR2 from the germline V gene are MDHEN and SYDVKM. The CDR3 reads CATGQPQHF. CDR3 coding DNA: TGTGCGACGGGACAGCCCCAGCATTTT.

The chain is built from TRBV30 and TRBJ1-2, with D uncertain. The CDR3 has 11 amino acids. V was cut by 0 bases and J by 8 bases, with 7 bases left in between. Per the germline V gene, CDR1 is GTSNPN and CDR2 is SVGIG (reference sequence). Written as DNA, the CDR3 is TGTGCCTGGAGTGTAATGAGGGGCTACACCTTC. Protein product: CAWSVMRGYTF.

The gene calls are TRBV20-1 and TRBJ1-2; unclear D gene. CDR1 and CDR2 (germline): DFQATT, SNEGSKA (reference sequence). Trimming cost V 4 bases and J 3 bases, with 6 bases left between them. The CDR3 has 11 residues. The CDR3 loop is CSANADYGYTF. The CDR3 DNA sequence: TGCAGTGCTAATGCGGACTATGGCTACACCTTC.

The chain has TRBV4-2 and TRBJ1-2, with D perhaps TRBD1 (6 bases). This CDR3 comprises 15 residues. Germline CDR1 LGHNA, CDR2 YNFKEQ. The V and J ends lost 4 bases and 4 bases respectively, with 16 bases between them. The CDR3: CASSPSSGVGYGYTF. In DNA form, the CDR3 reads TGTGCCAGCAGCCCCTCTTCAGGGGTAGGCTATGGCTACACCTTC.

This chain links TRBV2 with TRBJ2-1; D remains unclear. CDR1 and CDR2 (germline): SNHLY, FYNNEI. V gave up 4 bases and J gave up 4 bases, with 14 bases separating them. The CDR3 has 15 amino acids. The CDR3 sequence is CASSVRVNRYNEQFF. The CDR3 nucleotides read TGTGCCAGCAGTGTTCGGGTCAATAGATACAATGAGCAGTTCTTC.

J is TRBJ1-1 and V is TRBV5-1; the D gene is possibly TRBD1 (5 bases). Germline values: CDR1 SGHRS, CDR2 YFSETQ. V lost 3 bases and J lost 1, with 10 bases in between. The CDR3 runs to 14 residues. The CDR3 nucleotides are TGCGCCAGCAGCTATACCACAGGGAACACTGAAGCTTTCTTT. Its translation: CASSYTTGNTEAFF.

The J gene is TRBJ1-4, the V gene TRBV27; 7 positions match TRBD1. The germline V gene has CDR1 MNHEY and CDR2 SMNVEV (reference sequence). There are 16 residues in the CDR3. V was clipped by 5 bases and J by 0 bases; unmatched bases: 6. Here the CDR3 DNA reads TGTGCCAGCAGTAGAACAGGGGTAGCAACTAATGAAAAACTGTTTTTT. This encodes CASSRTGVATNEKLFF. The variable domain in full, with the rest retrieved from reference TRBV27 and TRBJ1-4, is EAQVTQNPRYLITVTGKKLTVTCSQNMNHEYMSWYRQDPGLGLRQIYYSMNVEVTDKGDVPEGYKVSRKEKRNFPLILESPSPNQTSLYFCASSRTGVATNEKLFFGSGTQLSVL.

The chain joins TRBV6-5 to TRBJ2-2; no clear D. This CDR3 comprises 15 residues. The germline V and J ends were trimmed by 0 bases and 8 bases, with 13 bases remaining between them. The germline V gene has CDR1 MNHEY and CDR2 SVGAGI. In DNA form, the CDR3 reads TGTGCCAGCAGTTACTCCCCCCTAGTTAGTGGGGAGCTGTTTTTT. Translation gives CASSYSPLVSGELFF.

The chain recombines TRBV5-1 with TRBJ2-7, with 10 positions matching TRBD2. J gave up 7 bases and V 2 bases, and 12 bases lay outside the gene matches. The CDR3 is 16 amino acids. CDR1 and CDR2 (germline): SGHRS, YFSETQ. For the CDR3, the DNA is TGCGCCAGCAGCTTTGGGACTAGCGTGGGGGCAGGAGAGCAGTACTTC. Protein sequence: CASSFGTSVGAGEQYF.

The chain joins TRBV5-6 to TRBJ1-5, with D perhaps matching TRBD1 (6 bases). The germline V gene encodes CDR1 SGHDT and CDR2 YYEEEE. Trimming shortened V by 5 bases and J by 0 bases, and 12 bases separated the two germline ends. The CDR3 consists of 15 residues. The CDR3 spells CASSFGTNSNQPQHF. The CDR3 region has the DNA TGTGCCAGCAGTTTCGGGACAAATAGCAATCAGCCCCAGCATTTT.

This sequence joins TRBV6-1 and TRBJ2-2; 9 bases line up with TRBD1. The V segment lost 7 bases and the J segment 6 bases; nucleotides outside the gene matches: 9. This CDR3 comprises 15 residues. Per the germline V gene, CDR1 is MNHNS and CDR2 is SASEGT. CDR3 DNA: TGTGCCAGCACGTGGACAGGGGTATCGGCCGGGGAGCTGTTTTTT. Its protein is CASTWTGVSAGELFF.

The rearrangement links TRBV6-1 to TRBJ1-2; 10 positions agree with TRBD1. This CDR3 spans 17 amino acids. V lost 4 bases and J lost 5; bases outside the gene matches: 13. Germline loops: CDR1 MNHNS, CDR2 SASEGT. The CDR3 region has the DNA TGTGCCAGCAGTGCCAGACAGGGGGCTTTGAGGTTTTATGGCTACACCTTC. Translating gives CASSARQGALRFYGYTF.

The V and J genes are TRBV6-1 and TRBJ2-2, with 7 positions matching TRBD1. This CDR3 region has 17 residues. V was clipped by 3 bases and J by 3 bases; unmatched bases: 10. The germline V gene encodes CDR1 MNHNS and CDR2 SASEGT. The CDR3 region has the DNA TGTGCCAGCAGTGACGCCAGGCTCACAGGGGACACCGGGGAGCTGTTTTTT. Translation: CASSDARLTGDTGELFF.

This sequence joins TRBV29-1 and TRBJ1-1, with a tentative D call TRBD1 (5 bases). The CDR3 is 13 amino acids. The germline gives CDR1 SQVTM, CDR2 ANQGSEA. Trimming shortened V by 2 bases and J by 0 bases, and 7 bases separated the two germline ends. The DNA of the CDR3 is TGCAGCGTTGAAAGGGGCGTGAACACTGAAGCTTTCTTT. This translates into CSVERGVNTEAFF. The full variable domain, completed using reference TRBV29-1 and TRBJ1-1, is SAVISQKPSRDICQRGTSLTIQCQVDSQVTMMFWYRQQPGQSLTLIATANQGSEATYESGFVIDKFPISRPNLTFSTLTVSNMSPEDSSIYLCSVERGVNTEAFFGQGTRLTVV.